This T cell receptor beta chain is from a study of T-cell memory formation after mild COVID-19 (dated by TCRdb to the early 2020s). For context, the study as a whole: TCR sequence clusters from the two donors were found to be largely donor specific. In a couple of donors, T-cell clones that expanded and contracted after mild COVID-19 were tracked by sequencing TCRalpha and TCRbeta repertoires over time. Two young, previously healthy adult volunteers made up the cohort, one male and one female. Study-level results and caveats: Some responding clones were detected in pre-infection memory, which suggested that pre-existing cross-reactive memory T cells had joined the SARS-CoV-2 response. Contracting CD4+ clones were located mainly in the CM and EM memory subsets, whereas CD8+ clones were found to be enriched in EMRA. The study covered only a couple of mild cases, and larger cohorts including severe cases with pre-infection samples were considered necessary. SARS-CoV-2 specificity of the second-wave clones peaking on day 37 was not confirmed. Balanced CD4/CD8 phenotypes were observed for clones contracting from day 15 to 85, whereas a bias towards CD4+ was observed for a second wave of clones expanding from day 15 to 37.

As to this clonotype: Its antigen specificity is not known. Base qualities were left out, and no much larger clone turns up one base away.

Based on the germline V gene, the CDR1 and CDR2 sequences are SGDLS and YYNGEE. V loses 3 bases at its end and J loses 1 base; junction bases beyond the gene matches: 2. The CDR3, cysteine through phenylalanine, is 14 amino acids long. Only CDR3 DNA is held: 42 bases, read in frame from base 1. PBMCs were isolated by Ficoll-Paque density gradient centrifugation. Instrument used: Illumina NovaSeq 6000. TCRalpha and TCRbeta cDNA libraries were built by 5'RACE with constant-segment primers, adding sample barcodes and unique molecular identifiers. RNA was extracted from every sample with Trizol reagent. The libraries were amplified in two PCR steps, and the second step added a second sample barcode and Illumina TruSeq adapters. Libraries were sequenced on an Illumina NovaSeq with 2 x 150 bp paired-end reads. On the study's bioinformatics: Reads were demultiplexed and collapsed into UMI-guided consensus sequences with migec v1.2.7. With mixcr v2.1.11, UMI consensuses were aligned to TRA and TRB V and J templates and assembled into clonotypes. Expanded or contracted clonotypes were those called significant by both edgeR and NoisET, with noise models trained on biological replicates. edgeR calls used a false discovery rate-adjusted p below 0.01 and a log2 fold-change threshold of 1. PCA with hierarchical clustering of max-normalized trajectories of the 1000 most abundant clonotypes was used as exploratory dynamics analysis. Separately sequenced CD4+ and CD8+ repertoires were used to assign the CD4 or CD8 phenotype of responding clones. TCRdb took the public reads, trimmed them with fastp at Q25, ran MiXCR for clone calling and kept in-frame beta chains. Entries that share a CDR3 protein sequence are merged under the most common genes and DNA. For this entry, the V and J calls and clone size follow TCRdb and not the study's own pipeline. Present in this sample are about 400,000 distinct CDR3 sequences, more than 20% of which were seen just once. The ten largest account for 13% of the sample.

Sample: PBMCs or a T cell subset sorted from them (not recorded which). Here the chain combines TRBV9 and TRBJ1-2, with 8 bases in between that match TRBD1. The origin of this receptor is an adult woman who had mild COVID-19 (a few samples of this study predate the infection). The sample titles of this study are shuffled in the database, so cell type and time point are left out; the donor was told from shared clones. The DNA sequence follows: TGTGCCAGCAGCGAACAGGGGGGTAACTATGGCTACACCTTC. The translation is CASSEQGGNYGYTF.